This T cell receptor (beta chain) emerged from a study of CD8 T cells in Susac syndrome (dated by TCRdb to about 2019). As for the study more broadly: The study used repertoire sequencing to test whether antigen drove CD8+ T cell activation and differentiation in Susac syndrome.

For CDR1 and CDR2, the germline V gene (reference sequence) lists MNHEY and SMNVEV. V sheds 2 bases and J sheds 2 bases, leaving 14 bases between their ends. The CDR3 runs 16 amino acids, cysteine and phenylalanine included. Only the CDR3 DNA is retained, 48 bases long and in frame from the first base. Peripheral blood CD8+ and CD4+ T cells from healthy donors, Susac syndrome patients and multiple sclerosis patients were profiled using high-throughput TCR beta sequencing. Healthy donors were included as age- and sex-matched controls. Bulk CD8+ and CD4+ T cells were purified magnetically by negative isolation, whereas CD8+ TEMRA cells were enriched by FACS. Blood was collected in EDTA tubes and processed within 24 hours, with PBMCs isolated through density gradient centrifugation. PBMCs intended for TCR sequencing were cryopreserved in liquid nitrogen and thawed later in a water bath at 37 degrees C. The sorted or isolated CD4+, CD8+ and CD8+ TEMRA cells reached a purity of at least 90%.

RNA was extracted using the RNeasy kit, and roughly 0.5 to 1 microgram was reverse transcribed with random hexamers. The immunoSEQ multiplex PCR assay, covering 54 Vbeta and 13 Jbeta segments, was used to amplify TCR beta CDR3 regions. PCR amplification bias was corrected using a synthetic template baseline for primer optimization and computational correction. Per the original workflow: Reads were assigned to V, D and J genes according to IMGT and analyzed in immunoSEQ Analyzer, with only productive sequences retained. To calculate clonality, Shannon entropy was normalized by log2 of the number of productive unique sequences and then subtracted from one. For each patient and control, public and private clones were evaluated among the 100 most prevalent clones. A clone was defined as Susac-specific if it was absent from the healthy and MS cohorts, from over 1,000 published viral clones and from other ImmuneACCESS disease sequences. TCRdb applied fastp at Q25 and MiXCR to the public reads, then kept only in-frame beta chains. Every distinct CDR3 protein forms one entry, paired with its most common genes and DNA. These V and J calls rely on TCRdb rather than the paper's analysis. Present in this sample are about 210,000 distinct CDR3 sequences, approximately 95% of which were seen just once. The biggest ten clones account for approximately 0.098% of the sample.

Notes on this clonotype: It has no known antigen specificity. Per-base quality was not reported, and no clone a single base away is much larger than it.

The study at large found these results: The TCR sequencing and HLA analysis was acknowledged to have included a relatively small number of individuals.

The sequence is built from TRBV27 and TRBJ2-3; TRBD1 could be the D gene, as 7 bases match. The source of this sequence is a human donor in good health. Source material: CD4+ T cells from PBMCs. The DNA is TGTGCCAGCAGTTTAAGGGCAGGGGGGACCACAGATACGCAGTATTTT. Translated, it reads CASSLRAGGTTDTQYF.